This T cell receptor (beta chain) was profiled in a study of T cell responses to AZD1222 COVID-19 vaccine (dated by TCRdb to the early 2020s). Study-level background: A total of 230 to 250 trial participants underwent TCR sequencing, of whom around 210 had received two doses of AZD1222 and about 26 had received two doses of the MenACWY control vaccine. Trial participants were enrolled by age into subgroups of 18-55, 56-69 and 70-plus years, and approximately 150, 30 and 60 TCR-sequenced participants, respectively, were included in these subgroups.

At the junction V is shortened by 6 bases and J by 8 bases; bases outside the gene matches: 12. The CDR3 runs 14 amino acids, cysteine and phenylalanine included. The read is trimmed to its CDR3 DNA, 42 bases read in frame from base 1. In the germline V gene (reference sequence), CDR1 corresponds to LNHDA and CDR2 to SQIVND. Of note for this clone: Its antigen target is currently unknown. No much larger clone exists at a distance of one base, and base qualities are not known.

The CDR3 regions of human TCRbeta chains were analyzed by immunosequencing. The paper's data handling went like this. Repertoire TCRs were matched against a reference library of SARS-CoV-2-specific TCRs generated with the MIRA antigen-specificity platform. Breadth meant the fraction of unique TCRs that were SARS-CoV-2-associated, whereas depth meant the fraction of total T cells that were SARS-CoV-2-associated. Each spike-specific TCR was assigned to its reactive spike region and to a CD4 or CD8 class using the MIRA data. Log10-transformed breadth and depth values were compared by one-way ANOVA with Sidak's multiple comparisons tests. Entries here come from immuneACCESS through TCRdb and include only in-frame sequences with V and J called. Some clones fail to appear in such tables; in the studies checked, an unresolved V gene covers under half of the shortfall, and the cause of the remainder is unknown. V and J calls plus clone size are reproduced from that table; the DNA served to infer D and trimming. The sample records 120,000 to 150,000 clones, about 86% of which are singletons. Of the sample, 5% to 5.5% falls within the top ten clones.

Study-wide findings and limitations: The whole spike protein was spanned by vaccine-associated CD4 TCRs, and dominant responses were seen in regions 160-218 and 743-854. Reportedly, almost half of the unique spike-specific TCRs recognized epitopes lying outside the regions that are mutated in the B.1.351 and B.1.1.7 variants. Conclusions about previously exposed vaccinees were limited because only a handful of AZD1222 recipients were SARS-CoV-2 seropositive at baseline. Because no day 14 peak-response samples were available, the repertoires could be characterized only after the peak T cell response. After two AZD1222 doses, spike-specific TCR breadth and depth were significantly higher than at day 0 and than in MenACWY recipients. Most participants were white British and females outnumbered males, and the authors suggested that clonal diversity may have been underestimated. The 56-69-year group was small, and its depth increase did not reach significance, likely because of low power.

This specimen's time point label, per the study, means: about 28 days (+/-7) after the second vaccine dose. AZD1222 recipients whose second dose came at about 4 weeks and those whose second dose came at about 12 weeks were combined into one group, since spike-specific TCR depth and breadth did not differ between the two schedules. Vaccinee samples came from UK trials COV001 and COV002, including a single-blind randomized controlled phase 2/3 trial of AZD1222 (ChAdOx1 nCoV-19) in healthy adults. For TCRbeta chain sequencing, PBMC samples from trial participants were taken at day 0 and at day 28 after the second dose.

The V and J genes are TRBV19 and TRBJ1-2, with TRBD1 identical over 7 junction bases. This material consisted of peripheral blood, taken 28 days after the second AZD1222 dose. The TCR comes from an adult who received the AZD1222 COVID-19 vaccine. CDR3 protein: CASSRQETGIGYTF. The bases read TGTGCCAGTAGCCGTCAGGAGACAGGGATCGGCTACACCTTC.